Presented here are 5 T cell receptor beta chains from one specimen sequenced in a study of T cell repertoires in aging, cancer and after chemotherapy. The template was genomic DNA from peripheral blood, not RNA. Rearranged V-D-J TRB sequences were amplified with a mixed TRB-A/B primer pool. Using its own MiXCR run on the multiplex PCR reads, TCRdb lists one record per CDR3 protein. The profile shows under 6,500 distinct CDR3 sequences, about 30% of them singletons. Input material: blood. These receptors were collected from a human donor with a blood cancer.

This clonotype rates as medium-sized. The gene calls are TRBV19 and TRBJ2-3, with 9 bases identical to TRBD2. CDR3 length equals 16 residues. With 3 bases clipped from V and 1 base from J, the junction kept 5 bases outside the gene matches. Germline V CDR1 and CDR2: LNHDA, SQIVND (reference sequence). CDR3 sequence: CASSMGLAERTDTQYF. The CDR3, as DNA: TGTGCCAGTAGTATGGGACTAGCAGAGCGCACAGATACGCAGTATTTT.

The rearrangement links TRBV19 to TRBJ1-2, with D tentatively TRBD1 (6 bases). CDR1 and CDR2 (germline): LNHDA, SQIVND (reference sequence). The CDR3 spans 16 residues. The V end was cut by 1 base, the J end by 1 base, with 13 bases between. The CDR3, as DNA: TGTGCCAGTAGTATAGGCACTCGAGGGGGTAACTATGGCTACACCTTC. Protein product: CASSIGTRGGNYGYTF.

This clonotype was seen more than once but under ten times. The rearrangement links TRBV30 to TRBJ2-7; TRBD1 matches at 8 bases. The CDR3 extends over 15 amino acids. The V segment lost 5 bases and the J segment 3 bases; nucleotides outside the gene matches: 12. The germline V gene has CDR1 GTSNPN and CDR2 SVGIG (reference sequence). CDR3 amino acids: CAWVTRTGTGYEQYF. The CDR3 DNA reads TGTGCCTGGGTCACGCGGACAGGGACAGGCTACGAGCAGTACTTC.

By proportion, this clonotype is medium-sized. This sequence joins TRBV6-5 and TRBJ2-3; 7 bases agree with TRBD1. Germline CDR1 reads MNHEY; CDR2 reads SVGAGI. The ends lost 6 bases at V and 0 bases at J; junction bases unmatched: 15. The CDR3 spans 18 residues. This CDR3 reads CASRDMLGQRKSTDTQYF. The CDR3 DNA follows: TGTGCCAGCAGGGACATGCTGGGACAGCGAAAAAGCACAGATACGCAGTATTTT.

This clonotype was counted a single time. This may come from a read error, since a much larger clone is one base off. Because the CDR3 is missing its conserved closing phenylalanine or tryptophan, this is likely a read error. The chain carries TRBV30 and TRBJ2-7, with 7 bases identical to TRBD2. The germline gives CDR1 GTSNPN, CDR2 SVGIG (reference sequence). Germline trimming cut 5 bases from V and 2 bases from J; bases unmatched to any gene: 6. The CDR3 loop spans 13 amino acids. Here the CDR3 DNA reads TGTGCCTGGGCAACCGGGACTACCTACGAGCAGTACTAC. Amino acid sequence: CAWATGTTYEQYY.